These T cell receptor beta chains were read from a single sample in a study of T cells in Graves' hyperthyroidism and ophthalmopathy. TCRdb used MiXCR to reprocess the multiplex PCR reads, holding one entry per CDR3 protein. Found here are roughly 750,000 distinct CDR3 sequences, about a sixth of them singletons; the top ten hold under 9.5%. The sequencing input was blood. These receptors came from a man between 18 and 29 years old with Graves' hyperthyroidism. Each CDR3 is given without its conserved first and last residue.

J gene,V gene,CDR3 protein
TRBJ2-1,TRBV6-2/TRBV6-3,ASSRRQGAYNEQF
TRBJ2-3,TRBV6-2/TRBV6-3,ASGKDRTSTDTQY
TRBJ2-3,TRBV7-6,ASTGRAGDWDTQY
TRBJ2-1,TRBV5-1,ASGLAPTYNEQF
TRBJ2-7,TRBV3-1,ASSQDLGRFYEQY
TRBJ1-6,TRBV11-2,ASSLTAGSNSPLH
TRBJ2-7,TRBV7-2,ASSPSPAVAYEQY
TRBJ2-7,TRBV7-2,ASSGTGASGY
TRBJ2-5,TRBV7-2,ASSSGRTRRTQY
TRBJ2-2,TRBV6-1,ASTGGPGELF
TRBJ1-1,TRBV29-1,RGGQGNTEAF
TRBJ2-1,TRBV7-9,ASSLQQDNEQF
TRBJ1-5,TRBV28,ASSLLSSNQPQH
TRBJ1-6,TRBV13,ASSTGQGGSPLH